The clone carrying this T cell receptor (beta chain) was seen repeatedly, ten times or more. For repertoire sequencing, the TCR beta CDR3 regions were amplified from RNA transcripts. HTBI primers served in a first-round RT-PCR, which a second-round multiplex PCR followed. MiXCR, run by TCRdb on the multiplex PCR reads, gives a single entry per CDR3 protein. The sample yields some 160,000 distinct CDR3 sequences, about two fifths seen once. J gave up 1 base and V 9 bases, and 9 bases lay outside the gene matches. The CDR3 totals 15 residues. Per germline, CDR1 MNHEY and CDR2 SVGAGI. This entry belongs to a study of Graves' ophthalmopathy and Graves' hyperthyroidism. Other autoimmune diseases, uncontrolled infections, pregnancy or lactation led to the exclusion of patients.

The V and J genes are TRBV6-5 and TRBJ1-2; 9 positions match TRBD1. The TCR was taken from a man in his thirties or forties with Graves' ophthalmopathy. The sample comprised peripheral blood. CDR3 sequence (DNA): TGTGCCAGTTCGCTACAGGGGGCTCATAACTATGGCTACACCTTC. Protein product: CASSLQGAHNYGYTF.